This is a list of T cell receptor beta chains from one sample in a study of T cell changes during pregnancy in multiple sclerosis. TCRdb's copy holds only in-frame clones and misses some; the assay was immunoSEQ multiplex PCR. The data show approximately 63,000 clones, around 92% seen once. Sample: peripheral blood, taken in the third trimester of pregnancy. The receptors here all came from a female donor in good health, enrolled as a control in a pregnancy study. Each CDR3 is given with its conserved first and last residue. Each record gives: V gene, J gene, clone size, D gene, CDR3 DNA, CDR3 protein. D genes are given only for firm matches. The size entry is marked missing in some rows and otherwise reads once, few, many or a size class.

TRBV11-2	TRBJ1-1	few	.	TGTGCCAGCAGCTTAAGTTCAACAAAATCTGCAGCTTTCTTT	CASSLSSTKSAAFF
TRBV28	TRBJ1-2	.	.	TGTGCCAGCAGTTTAGCGGGTCCCCTCTATGGCTACACCTTC	CASSLAGPLYGYTF
TRBV6-6	TRBJ1-4	.	.	TGTGCCAGCAGGCACGCGGGTGTTAATGAAAAACTGTTTTTT	CASRHAGVNEKLFF
TRBV19	TRBJ2-5	.	TRBD1	TGTGCCAGTACAGGGCAGGGGGATAGGACCCAGTACTTC	CASTGQGDRTQYF
TRBV11-3	TRBJ1-1	.	.	TGTGCCAGCAGCTTATCCCAAAAGGAGGGGATTGAAGCTTTCTTT	CASSLSQKEGIEAFF
TRBV19	TRBJ2-1	.	.	TGTGCCAGTAGTATTCTTGGCGGGGCTATTTACTTCGACTCTGAGCAGTTCTTC	CASSILGGAIYFDSEQFF
TRBV7-2	TRBJ2-3	.	TRBD2	TGTGCCAGCAGTTATAACCTAGCGGGGGCGTGGGATACGCAGTATTTT	CASSYNLAGAWDTQYF
TRBV7-9	TRBJ1-1	once	.	TGTGCCAGCAGGATCATTCAGGGTAACACTGAAGCTTTCTTT	CASRIIQGNTEAFF
TRBV4-1	TRBJ2-7	once	TRBD1	TGCGCCAGCAGCCAAACCGGGACAGGGAACTACGAGCAGTACTTC	CASSQTGTGNYEQYF
TRBV27	TRBJ2-7	.	TRBD1	TGTGCCAGCTACGGGACAGGGGGCTTGAGTTCCTACGAGCAGTACTTC	CASYGTGGLSSYEQYF
TRBV11-1	TRBJ1-1	.	.	TGTGCCAGCAGCCCGGACAGAATGAACACTGAAGCTTTCTTT	CASSPDRMNTEAFF
TRBV7-9	TRBJ2-1	.	.	TGTGCCAGCAGTCCATCCGGGAACCTACTCAATGAGCAGTTCTTC	CASSPSGNLLNEQFF
TRBV6-7	TRBJ2-5	.	.	TGTGCCAGCAGTTATCAGTGCCAAGAGACCCAGTACTTC	CASSYQCQETQYF
TRBV27	TRBJ2-1	.	TRBD2	TGTGCCAGCACCCCTAGCGGGAGGGTCTACAATGAGCAGTTCTTC	CASTPSGRVYNEQFF
TRBV18	TRBJ2-3	.	TRBD1	TGTGCCAGCTCACCTAGAACAGGGGGCCAAGATACGCAGTATTTT	CASSPRTGGQDTQYF
TRBV19	TRBJ1-6	.	.	TGTGCCAGTAGATCCGGGACATCCCAAAGCTCCTATAATTCACCCCTCCACTTT	CASRSGTSQSSYNSPLHF
TRBV7-8	TRBJ2-3	.	TRBD2	TGTGCCAGCAGCTTCCTAGCGGGGGCCCCCACAGATACGCAGTATTTT	CASSFLAGAPTDTQYF
TRBV5-1	TRBJ2-3	.	TRBD2	TGCGCCAGCAGCTTTCTAGCGGGGGTCAGCACAGATACGCAGTATTTT	CASSFLAGVSTDTQYF